The TCR beta chain described here comes from a study of T cell repertoires in cytomegalovirus infection. As for the study in general: Carrying CMV and the relevant HLA type showed in public TCR beta signatures. Findings of the study overall: CMV-specific TCR beta clonotypes restricted by HLA-C were the ones dominating the ex vivo response. Pooled public TCR beta family frequency picked out CMV carriers with the relevant HLA.

From germline, CDR1 is SGHDN and CDR2 FVKESK. The CDR3 covers 14 residues. V lost 3 bases and J lost 5, with 10 bases in between. Via MiXCR, TCRdb re-called the reads, giving one row per CDR3 protein. Here the sample spans approximately 400,000 distinct CDR3 sequences, roughly a third being singletons. A word on this clonotype: The antigen remains undetermined.

Input material: PBMCs. V is TRBV14 and J is TRBJ2-2; no clear D. This clonotype was obtained from a human donor in good health (CMV status not recorded). Some clones in this sample may be carry-over from other donors' samples. The CDR3 sequence is CASSHEWLTGELFF. DNA of the CDR3: TGTGCCAGCAGCCACGAATGGCTTACCGGGGAGCTGTTTTTT.